Each of the 5 T cell receptor beta chains below was sequenced from the same sample in a study of breast tumors, draining lymph nodes, adjacent tissues. TCRdb redid the calling of the multiplex PCR reads with MiXCR, one entry per CDR3 protein. This table holds approximately 210,000 distinct CDR3 sequences, around 32% found once. Breast cancer patients provided tissue from their axillary draining lymph nodes. Input material: axillary lymph node tissue. The receptors stem from a female donor with breast cancer. Some clones in this sample may be carry-over from other donors' samples.

This clonotype showed up many times. The chain links TRBV28 to TRBJ2-7; TRBD2 aligns across 7 bases. The CDR3 runs to 14 residues. Germline trimming cut 5 bases from V and 7 bases from J; bases unmatched to any gene: 11. Germline V gene lookup returns CDR1 MDHEN and CDR2 SYDVKM. The CDR3 coding sequence is TGTGCCAGCAGTCCCCGGGACTATAGGGGTGAGCAGTACTTC. This gives the protein CASSPRDYRGEQYF.

This clonotype was seen ten or more times. The chain joins TRBV19 to TRBJ2-1; 11 nucleotides align to TRBD2. The CDR3 has 15 residues. V was pared by 4 bases and J by 8 bases, with 7 bases of the junction left unmatched. CDR1 is LNHDA, CDR2 SQIVND, per germline (reference sequence). This CDR3 is CASSRPLAGGDEQFF. CDR3 sequence (DNA): TGTGCCAGTAGTAGGCCCCTAGCGGGAGGCGATGAGCAGTTCTTC.

The chain links TRBV2 to TRBJ2-5, with 8 bases fitting TRBD2. V was pared by 6 bases and J by 4 bases, with 7 bases of the junction left unmatched. Germline V lookup: CDR1 SNHLY, CDR2 FYNNEI. This CDR3 has 14 amino acids. This CDR3 is CASRGWRGAETQYF. CDR3 DNA: TGTGCCAGCAGAGGTTGGCGGGGGGCAGAGACCCAGTACTTC.

Details on this clonotype: An end of the junction does not agree with germline; a read error may underlie this. The chain has TRBV19 and TRBJ2-6, with 9 bases aligning to TRBD2. Germline assignment: CDR1 LNHDA and CDR2 SQIVND (reference sequence). The CDR3 totals 15 residues. CDR3: CASSIRAGGADVLTF. CDR3 DNA sequence: TGTGCCAGTAGTATTCGGGCGGGAGGGGCCGACGTCCTGACTTTC.

The J gene is TRBJ2-5, the V gene TRBV24-1; D is perhaps TRBD1 or TRBD2 (5 bases each). V lost 5 bases, J lost 3 bases, and 15 bases lay in between. The CDR3 is 15 amino acids. Germline CDR1 reads KGHDR; CDR2 reads SFDVKD. CDR3 protein: CATSASGAGKETQYF. In nucleotides, the CDR3 is TGTGCCACCAGTGCCTCCGGGGCAGGGAAAGAGACCCAGTACTTC.